Shown below are 8 T cell receptor beta chains from a single sample sequenced in a study of blood T cell repertoires in COVID-19. Measured with immunoSEQ multiplex PCR; TCRdb has only the in-frame clones, and not every one. Of 290,000 or so clones listed, around nine tenths were seen once; the top ten hold roughly 2.6%. The specimen sequenced was PBMCs or T cells enriched from blood (not recorded which). Receptor source: a young woman who had recovered from COVID-19.

This chain links TRBV7-2 with TRBJ1-5, with D possibly matching TRBD1 (6 bases). The length of the CDR3 is 15 residues. Deletions cut 1 base from V and 3 bases from J, with 10 bases between. Germline CDR1 and CDR2: SGHTA and FQGNSA. CDR3 sequence reads: CASSLVSGVNQPQHF. CDR3 nucleotides: TGTGCCAGCAGCTTAGTTTCAGGGGTCAATCAGCCCCAGCATTTT.

This clone was detected once. This rearrangement joins TRBV6-5 to TRBJ2-2; D may be TRBD2 (6 bases). Germline CDR1 MNHEY, CDR2 SVGAGI. This CDR3 spans 15 amino acids. Trimming stripped 5 bases from V and 2 bases from J, with 12 bases between. CDR3 DNA: TGTGCCAGCAGTCCGTGGGGGGATAACACCGGGGAGCTGTTTTTT. Translating gives CASSPWGDNTGELFF.

This chain joins TRBV3-1 (or the pseudogene TRBV3-2) and TRBJ1-1, with TRBD1 identical over 7 bases. Germline V gene lookup returns CDR1 LGHDT and CDR2 YNNKEL (reference sequence). The CDR3 covers 14 residues. J lost 5 bases, V lost 1 base, and 4 bases had no gene match. The CDR3 sequence: CASSQVQGGTEAFF. The CDR3 DNA reads as TGTGCCAGCAGCCAAGTTCAGGGGGGAACTGAAGCTTTCTTT.

V usage is TRBV19 and J usage is TRBJ1-1, with D possibly matching TRBD1 (6 bases). Trimming shortened V by 1 base and J by 10 bases, and 13 bases separated the two germline ends. Germline assignment: CDR1 LNHDA and CDR2 SQIVND (reference sequence). The CDR3 consists of 13 residues. DNA for the CDR3: TGTGCCAGTAGTATAGGTACAGGGTTGGGAGCTTTCTTT. The encoded protein is CASSIGTGLGAFF.

The chain links TRBV5-4 to TRBJ2-6; perhaps TRBD2 as D (6 bases). This CDR3 is 18 amino acids long. Trimming removed 1 base at V and 0 bases at J, with 14 bases between. The germline gives CDR1 SGHNT, CDR2 YYREEE (reference sequence). The CDR3 DNA follows: TGTGCCAGCAGCTTGTTGGGGGGAAGGGGCTCTGGGGCCAACGTCCTGACTTTC. Residues: CASSLLGGRGSGANVLTF.

This clone was picked up one time. The chain links TRBV10-2 to TRBJ1-4; D unclear. CDR1 is WSHSY and CDR2 is SAAADI in the germline V gene. This CDR3 is built from 15 residues. Trimming stripped 10 bases from V and 0 bases from J, with 15 bases between. CDR3 residues: CATSEVHTTNEKLFF. The CDR3, as DNA: TGCGCCACCAGCGAGGTCCACACAACTAATGAAAAACTGTTTTTT.

This sequence joins TRBV15 and TRBJ2-5, with 12 bases identical to TRBD2. Germline-derived CDR1 and CDR2 are LNHNV and YYDKDF (reference sequence). The CDR3 is 16 amino acids. V trimming: 3 bases; J trimming: 4 bases; junction bases outside the gene matches: 6. The CDR3: CATSSRLAGAGETQYF. In DNA, the CDR3 is TGTGCCACCAGCAGCAGACTAGCGGGAGCCGGAGAGACCCAGTACTTC.

V usage is TRBV5-5 and J usage is TRBJ2-2, with 7 bases that match TRBD1. The CDR3 extends over 16 amino acids. Germline-derived CDR1 and CDR2 are SGHKS and YYEKEE (reference sequence). The V and J ends lost 0 bases and 2 bases, in that order; junction bases with no gene match: 4. The CDR3 reads CASSLGRGINTGELFF. The DNA of the CDR3 is TGTGCCAGCAGCTTGGGCAGGGGGATTAACACCGGGGAGCTGTTTTTT.